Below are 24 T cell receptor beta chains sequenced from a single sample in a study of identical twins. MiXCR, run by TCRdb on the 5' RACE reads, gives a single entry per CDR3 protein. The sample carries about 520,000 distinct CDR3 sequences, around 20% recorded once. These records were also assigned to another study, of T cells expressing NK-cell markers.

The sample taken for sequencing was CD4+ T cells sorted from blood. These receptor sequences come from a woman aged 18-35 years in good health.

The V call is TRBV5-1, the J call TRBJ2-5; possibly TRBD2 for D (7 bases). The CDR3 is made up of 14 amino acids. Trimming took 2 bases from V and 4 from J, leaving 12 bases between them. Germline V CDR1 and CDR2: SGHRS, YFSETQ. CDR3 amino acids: CASSFNREGETQYF. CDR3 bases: TGCGCCAGCAGCTTTAACAGGGAGGGAGAGACCCAGTACTTC.

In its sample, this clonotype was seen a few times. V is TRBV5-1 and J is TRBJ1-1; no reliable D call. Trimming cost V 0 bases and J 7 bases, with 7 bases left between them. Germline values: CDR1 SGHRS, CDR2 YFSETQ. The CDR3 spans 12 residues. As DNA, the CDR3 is TGCGCCAGCAGCTTGGGGACGGTTGAAGCTTTCTTT. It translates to CASSLGTVEAFF.

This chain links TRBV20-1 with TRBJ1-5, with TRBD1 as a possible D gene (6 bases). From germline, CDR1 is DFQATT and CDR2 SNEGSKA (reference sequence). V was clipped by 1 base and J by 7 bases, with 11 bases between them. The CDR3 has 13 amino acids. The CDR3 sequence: CSARAGASQPQHF. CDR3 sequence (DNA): TGCAGTGCTAGAGCAGGGGCAAGCCAGCCCCAGCATTTT.

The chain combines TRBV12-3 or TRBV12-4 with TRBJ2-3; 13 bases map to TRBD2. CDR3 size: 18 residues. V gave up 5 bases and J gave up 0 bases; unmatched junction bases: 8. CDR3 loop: CASSPLPGLAGSTDTQYF. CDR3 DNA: TGTGCCAGCAGTCCGTTACCGGGACTAGCGGGAAGCACAGATACGCAGTATTTT.

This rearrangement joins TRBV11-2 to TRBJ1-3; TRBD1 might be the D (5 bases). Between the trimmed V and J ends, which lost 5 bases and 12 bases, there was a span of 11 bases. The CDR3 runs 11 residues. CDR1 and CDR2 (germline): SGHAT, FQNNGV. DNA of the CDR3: TGTGCCAGCAGCCTTACAGGTCACATATATTTT. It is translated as CASSLTGHIYF.

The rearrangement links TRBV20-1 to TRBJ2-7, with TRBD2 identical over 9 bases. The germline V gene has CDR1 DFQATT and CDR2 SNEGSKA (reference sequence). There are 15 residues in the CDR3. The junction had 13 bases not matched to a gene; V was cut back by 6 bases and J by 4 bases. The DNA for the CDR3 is TGCAGTGCCCCAGATAGCGGGAGTCATGGGTACGAGCAGTACTTC. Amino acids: CSAPDSGSHGYEQYF.

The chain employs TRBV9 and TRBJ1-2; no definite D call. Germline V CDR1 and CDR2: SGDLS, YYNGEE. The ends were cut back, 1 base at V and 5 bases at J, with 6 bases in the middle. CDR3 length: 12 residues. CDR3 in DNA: TGTGCCAGCAGCGTACAGAAATATGGCTACACCTTC. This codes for CASSVQKYGYTF.

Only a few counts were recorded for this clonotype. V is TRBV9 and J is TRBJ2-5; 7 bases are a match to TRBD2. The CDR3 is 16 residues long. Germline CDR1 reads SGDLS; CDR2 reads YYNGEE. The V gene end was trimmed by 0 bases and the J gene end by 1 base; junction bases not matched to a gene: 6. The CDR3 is CASSVGRAGSQETQYF. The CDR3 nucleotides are TGTGCCAGCAGCGTAGGCAGAGCGGGGAGCCAAGAGACCCAGTACTTC.

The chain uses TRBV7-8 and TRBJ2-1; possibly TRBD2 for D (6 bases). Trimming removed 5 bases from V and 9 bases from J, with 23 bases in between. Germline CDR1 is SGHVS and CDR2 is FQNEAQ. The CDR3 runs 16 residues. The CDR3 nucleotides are TGTGCCAGCAGCACTAGCCGGGTTCCTAAAACGGCTGAGCAGTTCTTC. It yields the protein CASSTSRVPKTAEQFF.

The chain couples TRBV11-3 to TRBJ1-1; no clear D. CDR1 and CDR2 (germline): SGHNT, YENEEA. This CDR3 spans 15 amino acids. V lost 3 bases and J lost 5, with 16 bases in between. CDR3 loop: CASSFHYGSRTEAFF. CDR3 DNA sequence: TGTGCCAGCAGCTTCCACTATGGGTCTAGGACTGAAGCTTTCTTT.

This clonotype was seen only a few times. CDR3 residues: CASSYSGTGIAGELFF. CDR3 DNA: TGTGCCAGCAGTTACTCGGGGACAGGGATCGCCGGGGAGCTGTTTTTT. This chain links TRBV6-5 with TRBJ2-2; 9 bases agree with TRBD1. This CDR3 comprises 16 residues. The ends lost 0 bases at V and 6 bases at J; junction bases unmatched: 5. The germline V gene encodes CDR1 MNHEY and CDR2 SVGAGI.

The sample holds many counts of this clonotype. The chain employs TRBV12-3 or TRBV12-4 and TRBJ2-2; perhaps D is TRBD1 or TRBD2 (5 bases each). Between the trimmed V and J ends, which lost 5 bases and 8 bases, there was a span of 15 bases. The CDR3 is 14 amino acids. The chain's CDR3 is CASSGADGGGELFF. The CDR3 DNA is TGTGCCAGCAGTGGGGCGGATGGGGGAGGGGAGCTGTTTTTT.

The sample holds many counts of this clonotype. CDR3 sequence reads: CASRNRGTANTEAFF. CDR3 nucleotide sequence: TGTGCCAGCAGGAACAGGGGTACCGCGAACACTGAAGCTTTCTTT. The chain uses TRBV12-3 or TRBV12-4 and TRBJ1-1; 7 bases agree with TRBD1. The CDR3 length is 15 residues. V shed 6 bases and J 1 base; nucleotides not matched to a gene: 8.

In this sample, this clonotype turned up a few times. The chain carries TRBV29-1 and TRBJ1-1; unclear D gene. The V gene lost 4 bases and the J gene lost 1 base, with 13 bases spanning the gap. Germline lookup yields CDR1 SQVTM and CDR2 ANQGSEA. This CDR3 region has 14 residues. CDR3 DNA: TGCAGCGTTGTAAGGAGGGCAGCGAACACTGAAGCTTTCTTT. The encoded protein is CSVVRRAANTEAFF. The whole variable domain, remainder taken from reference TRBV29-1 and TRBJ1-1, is SAVISQKPSRDICQRGTSLTIQCQVDSQVTMMFWYRQQPGQSLTLIATANQGSEATYESGFVIDKFPISRPNLTFSTLTVSNMSPEDSSIYLCSVVRRAANTEAFFGQGTRLTVV.

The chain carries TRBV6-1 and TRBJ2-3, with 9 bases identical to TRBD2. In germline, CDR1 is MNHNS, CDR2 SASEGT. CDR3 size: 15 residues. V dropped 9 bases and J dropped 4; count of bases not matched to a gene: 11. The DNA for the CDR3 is TGTGCCAGTTCGACTAGCGGTCCTCGCTCAGATACGCAGTATTTT. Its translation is CASSTSGPRSDTQYF.

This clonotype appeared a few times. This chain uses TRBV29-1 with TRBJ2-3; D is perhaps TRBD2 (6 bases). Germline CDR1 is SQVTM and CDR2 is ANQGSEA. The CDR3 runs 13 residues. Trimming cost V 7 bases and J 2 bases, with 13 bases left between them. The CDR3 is CSGGEWFTDTQYF. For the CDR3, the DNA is TGCAGCGGGGGGGAGTGGTTCACAGATACGCAGTATTTT.

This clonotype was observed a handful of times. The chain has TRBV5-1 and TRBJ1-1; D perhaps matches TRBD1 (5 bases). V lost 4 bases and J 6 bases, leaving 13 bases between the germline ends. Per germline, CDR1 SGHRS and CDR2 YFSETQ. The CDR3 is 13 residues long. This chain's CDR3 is CASSGPKGAEAFF. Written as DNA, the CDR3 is TGCGCCAGCAGCGGACCTAAAGGGGCTGAAGCTTTCTTT.

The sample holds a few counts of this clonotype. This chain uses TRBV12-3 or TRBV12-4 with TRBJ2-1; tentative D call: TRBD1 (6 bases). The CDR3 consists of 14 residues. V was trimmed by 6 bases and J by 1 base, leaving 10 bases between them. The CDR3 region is CASRRQVSYNEQFF. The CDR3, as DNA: TGTGCCAGCAGAAGACAGGTATCCTACAATGAGCAGTTCTTC.

The CDR3 DNA sequence: TGCAGTGCTCGGACTAGCGGTTACGAGCAGTACTTC. It translates to CSARTSGYEQYF. The V gene is TRBV20-1, the J gene TRBJ2-7; TRBD2 aligns across 10 bases. CDR1 is DFQATT, CDR2 SNEGSKA, per germline (reference sequence). This CDR3 spans 12 amino acids. The trim removed 5 bases at V and 4 bases at J, leaving 2 bases unmatched.

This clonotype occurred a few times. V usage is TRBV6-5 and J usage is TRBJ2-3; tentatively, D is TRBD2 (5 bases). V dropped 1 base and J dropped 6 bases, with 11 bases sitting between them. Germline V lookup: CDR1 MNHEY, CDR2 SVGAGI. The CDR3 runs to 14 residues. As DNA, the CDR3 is TGTGCCAGCAGTTACTGGGCGAGCGGTGATACGCAGTATTTT. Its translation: CASSYWASGDTQYF.

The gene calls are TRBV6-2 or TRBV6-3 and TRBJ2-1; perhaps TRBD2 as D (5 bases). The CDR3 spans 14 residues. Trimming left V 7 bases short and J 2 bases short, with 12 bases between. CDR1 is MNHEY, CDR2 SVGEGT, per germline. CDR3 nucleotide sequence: TGTGCCAGCACCAGGCAGCGGACCTACAATGAGCAGTTCTTC. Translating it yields CASTRQRTYNEQFF.

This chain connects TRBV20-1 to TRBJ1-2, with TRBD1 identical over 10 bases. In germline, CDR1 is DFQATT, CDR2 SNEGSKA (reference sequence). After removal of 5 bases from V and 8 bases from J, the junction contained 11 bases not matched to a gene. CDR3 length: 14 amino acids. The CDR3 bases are TGCAGTGCTCTCGGGGACAGGGGAATGGAAGGCTACACCTTC. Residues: CSALGDRGMEGYTF.

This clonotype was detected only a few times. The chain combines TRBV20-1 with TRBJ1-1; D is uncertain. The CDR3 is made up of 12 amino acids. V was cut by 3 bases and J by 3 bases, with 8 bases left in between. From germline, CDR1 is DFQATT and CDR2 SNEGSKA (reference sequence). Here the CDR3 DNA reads TGCAGTGCTAGCGCCGAACACACTGAAGCTTTCTTT. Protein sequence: CSASAEHTEAFF.

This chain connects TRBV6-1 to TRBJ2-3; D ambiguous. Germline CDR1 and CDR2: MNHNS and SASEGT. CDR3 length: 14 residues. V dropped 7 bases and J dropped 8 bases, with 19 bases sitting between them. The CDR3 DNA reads TGTGCCAGCATCATAAATAGTAGGTCGGCTACGCAGTATTTT. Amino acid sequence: CASIINSRSATQYF.